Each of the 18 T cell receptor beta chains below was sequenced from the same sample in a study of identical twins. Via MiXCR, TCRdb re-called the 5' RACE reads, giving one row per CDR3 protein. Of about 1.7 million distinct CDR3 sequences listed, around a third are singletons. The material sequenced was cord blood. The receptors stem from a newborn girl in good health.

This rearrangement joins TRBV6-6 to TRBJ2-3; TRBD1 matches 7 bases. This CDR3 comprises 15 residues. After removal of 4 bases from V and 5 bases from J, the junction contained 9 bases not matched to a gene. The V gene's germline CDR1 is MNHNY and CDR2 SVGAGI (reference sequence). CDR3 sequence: CASSWGTVRGDTQYF. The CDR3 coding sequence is TGTGCCAGCAGTTGGGGGACAGTGAGGGGAGATACGCAGTATTTT.

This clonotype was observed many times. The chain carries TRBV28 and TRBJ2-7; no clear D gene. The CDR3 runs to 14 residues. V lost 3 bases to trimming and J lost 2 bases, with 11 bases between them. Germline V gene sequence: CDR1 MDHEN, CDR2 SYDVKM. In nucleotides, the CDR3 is TGTGCCAGCAGTTTCGGACGTAAGACCTACGAGCAGTACTTC. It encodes CASSFGRKTYEQYF.

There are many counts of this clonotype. The CDR3 protein is CASSFGGRFYEQYF. In nucleotides, the CDR3 is TGTGCCAGCAGCTTCGGTGGGCGTTTCTACGAGCAGTACTTC. J is TRBJ2-7 and V is TRBV7-9, with unresolved D. V lost 3 bases to trimming and J lost 3 bases, with 12 bases between them. The CDR3 length is 14 residues. Per the germline V gene, CDR1 is SEHNR and CDR2 is FQNEAQ (reference sequence).

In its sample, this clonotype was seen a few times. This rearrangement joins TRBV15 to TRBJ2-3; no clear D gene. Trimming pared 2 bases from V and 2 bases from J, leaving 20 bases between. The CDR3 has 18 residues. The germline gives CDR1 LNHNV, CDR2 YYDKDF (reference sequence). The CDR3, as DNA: TGTGCCACCAGCAGATTCCCTTTGACTTCTGATCCCACAGATACGCAGTATTTT. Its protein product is CATSRFPLTSDPTDTQYF. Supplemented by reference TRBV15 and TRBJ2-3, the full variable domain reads DAMVIQNPRYQVTQFGKPVTLSCSQTLNHNVMYWYQQKSSQAPKLLFHYYDKDFNNEADTPDNFQSRRPNTSFCFLDIRSPGLGDTAMYLCATSRFPLTSDPTDTQYFGPGTRLTVL.

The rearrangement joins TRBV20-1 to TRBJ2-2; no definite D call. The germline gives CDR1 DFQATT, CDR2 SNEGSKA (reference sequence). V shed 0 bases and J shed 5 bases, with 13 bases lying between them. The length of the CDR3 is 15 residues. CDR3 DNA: TGCAGTGCTAGAGAGGGAAGGGTGCGAACCGGGGAGCTGTTTTTT. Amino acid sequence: CSAREGRVRTGELFF.

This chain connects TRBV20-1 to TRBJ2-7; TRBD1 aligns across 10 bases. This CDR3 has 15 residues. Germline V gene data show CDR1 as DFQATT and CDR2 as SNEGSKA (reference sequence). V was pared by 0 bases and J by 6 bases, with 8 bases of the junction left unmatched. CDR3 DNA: TGCAGTGCTAGAGATAGGGACAGGGGCATCATCGAGCAGTACTTC. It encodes CSARDRDRGIIEQYF.

Here the CDR3 DNA reads TGCGCCAGCAGCCAAGATCCCGGGGGCATAAACACCATATATTTT. It translates to CASSQDPGGINTIYF. J is TRBJ1-3 and V is TRBV4-1; perhaps TRBD1 as D (6 bases). The ends were cut back, 0 bases at V and 6 bases at J, with 12 bases in the middle. The CDR3 is made up of 15 amino acids. Germline loops: CDR1 MGHRA, CDR2 YSYEKL.

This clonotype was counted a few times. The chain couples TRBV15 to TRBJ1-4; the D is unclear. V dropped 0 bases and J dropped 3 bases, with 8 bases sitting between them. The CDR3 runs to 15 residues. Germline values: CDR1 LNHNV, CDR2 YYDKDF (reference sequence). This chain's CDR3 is CATSRDGSANEKLFF. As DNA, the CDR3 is TGTGCCACCAGCAGAGACGGCAGTGCTAATGAAAAACTGTTTTTT.

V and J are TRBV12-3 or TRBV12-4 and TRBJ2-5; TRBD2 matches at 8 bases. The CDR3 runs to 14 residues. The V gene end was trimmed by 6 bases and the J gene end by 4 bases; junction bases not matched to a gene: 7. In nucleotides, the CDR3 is TGTGCCAGCAGCCATAGCGGGACCGGAGAGACCCAGTACTTC. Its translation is CASSHSGTGETQYF.

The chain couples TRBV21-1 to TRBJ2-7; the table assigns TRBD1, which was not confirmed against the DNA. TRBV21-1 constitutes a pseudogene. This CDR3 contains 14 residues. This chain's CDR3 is CASSKADRPYEQYF. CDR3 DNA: TGTGCCAGCAGCAAAGCGGACAGGCCCTACGAGCAGTACTTC.

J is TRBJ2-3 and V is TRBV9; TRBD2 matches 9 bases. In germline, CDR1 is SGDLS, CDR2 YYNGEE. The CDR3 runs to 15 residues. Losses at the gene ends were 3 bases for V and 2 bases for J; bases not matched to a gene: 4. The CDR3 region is CASSGSGSVTDTQYF. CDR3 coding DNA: TGTGCCAGCAGCGGTAGCGGGAGCGTCACAGATACGCAGTATTTT.

The CDR3 DNA reads as TGTGCCAGCAGCCAAGTCAAGGTAGCGGGGTCCTACGAGCAGTACTTC. Its translation: CASSQVKVAGSYEQYF. The genes are TRBV3-1 and TRBJ2-7; 8 positions agree with TRBD2. Germline V CDR1 and CDR2: LGHDT, YNNKEL (reference sequence). The V gene end was trimmed by 1 base and the J gene end by 1 base; junction bases not matched to a gene: 6. CDR3 length: 16 residues.

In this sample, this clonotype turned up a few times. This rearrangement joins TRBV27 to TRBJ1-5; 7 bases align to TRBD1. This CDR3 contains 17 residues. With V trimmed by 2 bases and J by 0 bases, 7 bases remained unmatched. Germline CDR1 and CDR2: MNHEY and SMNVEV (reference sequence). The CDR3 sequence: CASSLRAQGISNQPQHF. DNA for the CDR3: TGTGCCAGCAGTTTAAGGGCACAGGGGATTAGCAATCAGCCCCAGCATTTT.

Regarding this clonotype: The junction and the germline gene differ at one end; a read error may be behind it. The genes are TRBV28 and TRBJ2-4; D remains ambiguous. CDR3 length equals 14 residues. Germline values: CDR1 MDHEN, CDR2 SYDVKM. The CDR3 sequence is CASSWAQAKNVQYF. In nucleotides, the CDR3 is TGTGCCAGCAGTTGGGCTCAAGCCAAAAACGTTCAGTACTTC.

The CDR3 nucleotides are TGTGCCAGCAAGGACGGGATACTTGGCTACACCTTC. Protein sequence: CASKDGILGYTF. This chain connects TRBV5-6 to TRBJ1-2; D is unclear. This CDR3 is built from 12 residues. Deletions cut 6 bases from V and 7 bases from J, with 13 bases between. Germline-derived CDR1 and CDR2 are SGHDT and YYEEEE.

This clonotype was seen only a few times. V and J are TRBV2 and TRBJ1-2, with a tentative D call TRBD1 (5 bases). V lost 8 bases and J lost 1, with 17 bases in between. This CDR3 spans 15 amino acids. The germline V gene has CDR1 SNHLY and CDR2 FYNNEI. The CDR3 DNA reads TGTGCCAGCTCCTGGACACGACCGATTAACTATGGCTACACCTTC. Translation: CASSWTRPINYGYTF.

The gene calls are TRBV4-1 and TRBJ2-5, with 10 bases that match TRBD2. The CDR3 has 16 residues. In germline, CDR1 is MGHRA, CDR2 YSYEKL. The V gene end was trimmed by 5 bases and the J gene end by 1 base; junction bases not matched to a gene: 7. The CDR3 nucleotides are TGCGCCAGCAGCTCACTACTAGCGGGATCCCAAGAGACCCAGTACTTC. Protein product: CASSSLLAGSQETQYF.

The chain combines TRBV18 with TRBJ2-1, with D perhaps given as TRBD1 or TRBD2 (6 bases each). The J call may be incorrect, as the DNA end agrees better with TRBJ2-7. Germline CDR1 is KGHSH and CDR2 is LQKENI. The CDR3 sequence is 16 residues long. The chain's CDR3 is CASSPPGGGTHNEQYF. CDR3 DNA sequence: TGTGCCAGCTCACCGCCTGGGGGCGGGACCCACAATGAGCAGTACTTC.